This TCR beta chain stems from a study of cytomegalovirus exposure and HLA in healthy donors (dated by TCRdb to about 2017). Regarding the complete study: According to an earlier analysis of around 600 of the donors, 200 million or so T cells yielded 117 million unique TCR beta sequences and less than 300 Gb of sequence data. An early release that covered approximately 600 HLA-typed donors contained approximately 320 gigabases of sequencing data and around 85 million unique TCR sequences. Among the approximately 400 genotyped donors, around 81% belonged to the genetic ancestry cluster associated with self-reported Caucasian donors. The study aimed to test whether signatures of past pathogen exposure could be identified by cataloging public T cell receptors. Using immunosequencing, the study profiled T cell repertoires from fewer than 700 subjects and related those repertoires to cytomegalovirus serostatus. A separate validation cohort of approximately 120 different subjects was used in addition to the approximately 610-subject first cohort. High-throughput TCR immunosequencing, statistical association of individual TCRs with disease status, and machine learning were combined to predict cytomegalovirus infection status. To study patterns of TCR occurrence, a later analysis re-analyzed previously published TCR beta repertoires from around 660 donors and added high-resolution HLA genotyping. Rather than drawing on any new phenotypic data, the later analysis identified candidate immune exposures from TCR beta sequences and the way those sequences occurred across donors. In an earlier analysis of about 590 of the donors, high-throughput TCR beta sequencing was used to judge whether each TCR beta V gene segment behaved as functional or pseudogenic. Donor age, sex, ethnicity and CMV serostatus were compiled alongside the repertoire data. A later genetic analysis used genome-wide SNP genotypes for about 60% of the 666 donors, treating that subset as a discovery cohort. Every discovery cohort repertoire had been produced on one sequencing platform. Both class I and class II loci were covered by HLA typing, at four-digit resolution. The number of typed donors differed by locus: roughly 629-640 for A, B, C, DRB1 and DQB1; 500 to 550 for DQA1; some 610 for DPA1; and roughly 470 for DPB1. Roughly 5 DR-DQ haplotypes were treated as single units for association and clustering because of strong linkage in the cohort. Among 398 genotyped donors of the cohort, an average of around 240,000 unique TCR beta nucleotide sequences were sequenced per donor, around 18% of them non-productive.

In total, fewer than 750 healthy bone marrow donors made up the cohort. Cohort members were all nominally healthy when sampled, although unrecorded immune exposures were likely present. The donor tested CMV seropositive and was one of the 289 seropositive cohort members. A peripheral blood sample was collected from each donor, and TCR beta sequencing was performed on peripheral blood mononuclear cells. Genomic DNA extraction from the blood cell samples was performed with the Qiagen DNeasy Blood Extraction Kit. A word on this clone: No antigen is known for it. Per-base quality was not reported, and no clone a single base away is much larger than it.

On the study overall, not on this receptor specifically: Because some donors lacked HLA typing at each locus, the association tests relied only on the typed subset. According to a later analysis, TCR association rates differed among HLA loci, with DRB1 alleles showing the most associated TCRs and HLA-C alleles showing the fewest. Most TCR sequences were observed very rarely across donors, whereas some public TCRs were present in many individuals. Sequencing depth was assumed to be roughly uniform across donors in the presence/absence analyses, though that assumption may not hold. In the study, roughly 160 TCR beta chains were listed as associated with cytomegalovirus. Seventeen rarely observed V segments, including chromosome 9 orphons, were excluded from the earlier analysis of some 590 of the donors because counts were too low. Only TCR beta chains were sequenced in this cohort, and the absence of alpha or paired-chain data limited detectable features. For the cohort, immune exposure information was limited to CMV serostatus. The 87-base-pair reads could not distinguish some IMGT-functional V segments, including TRBV6-2 and TRBV6-3, so those segments were excluded. Compared with the approximately 670-donor mean, donors in an Asian-associated ancestry cluster had fewer N-insertions in productive TCRs, according to a later genetic analysis. When HLA alleles, especially DR and DQ, strongly co-occurred, attributing TCR associations to individual alleles was difficult. A later analysis reported that several top co-occurrence clusters appeared linked to parvovirus B19, influenza, CMV and Epstein-Barr virus. A later analysis found that HLA-associated TCR beta chains were more clonally expanded and had lower generation probabilities than equally common non-associated chains. In an earlier analysis of approximately 600 of the donors, most TCR beta V segments were observed in productive rearrangements about 90% or about 30% of the time, broadly matching IMGT annotations. Linkage disequilibrium might explain the correlated functional status among segregating V segments, but an unknown experimental factor could not be excluded. Cytomegalovirus status was reported to be diagnosed by the classifier with high specificity and sensitivity in both the original and validation cohorts. A further reported finding was that TCR beta sequences accurately predicted the HLA-A and HLA-B alleles for most subjects in the first cohort. A later analysis associated roughly 17,000 TCR beta sequences with specific HLA alleles at a false discovery rate of 0.05. The authors suggested that the approach could potentially be generalized to other disease states and immunological phenotypes. In a later analysis, most CMV-associated TCR beta chains were found to appear HLA-restricted, with HLA associations seemingly driven largely by CMV exposure. A cluster of highly shared sequence variants was judged likely to be a technical artifact of the sequencing pipeline. In vitro tests confirmed that a few of the cytomegalovirus-associated TCR beta chains recognize cytomegalovirus antigens. V-gene and J-gene trimming of TCR beta chains was associated with a missense DCLRE1C variant in a later genetic analysis, and the association was replicated in an independent cohort.

Libraries were constructed by the immunoSEQ multiplex PCR assay. For the multiplex PCR, a mixture combining 60 forward primers for TCR Vbeta segments and 13 reverse primers for TCR Jbeta segments was used. The CDR3 region of rearranged TCR beta genes was amplified from genomic DNA with a multiplex PCR assay. The Illumina HiSeq System was used to sequence the amplified TCR beta libraries as 87-base-pair reads. Regarding the original processing steps: A later analysis counted 75 million to 100 million unique TCR beta chains across the 690 or so repertoires, and some 11 million of these chains were shared by at least two donors. Raw reads were error-corrected and collapsed into unique sequences by a nearest-neighbor algorithm in which closely related sequences were merged to remove PCR and sequencing errors. CDR3 sequences were aligned to IMGT reference sequences to assign V, D and J gene segments. Each retained sequence needed at least a six-nucleotide match to both a V gene segment and a J gene segment. Rearrangements were called productive when the CDR3 lacked stop codons and stayed in frame with V and J; all others were non-productive. CDR3 was defined by IMGT convention, running from the second conserved V-encoded cysteine to the conserved J-encoded phenylalanine. The earlier analysis of about 570 of the donors excluded any sequence lacking an unambiguous match to a single V gene segment. In an earlier analysis of 450 to 700 of the donors, V segments were called functional above 56.7% productive rearrangements and were called segregating when the between-donor standard deviation exceeded 5%. A statistical classification framework was built for diagnosing cytomegalovirus status from the catalog of TCR beta chain sequences. In a later analysis, V and J genes were assigned by comparing TCR nucleotide sequences against IMGT/GENE-DB human TR gene sequences. Using the TCRdist pipeline, a later analysis assigned CDR3 sequences along with most-parsimonious VDJ recombination scenarios. In a later analysis, each TCR beta chain was defined by its CDR3 amino acid sequence together with its V-gene family, and reads without a unique V-gene family were excluded. In a later analysis, 500 to 650 highly shared, low-generation-probability nucleotide sequences were removed to address suspected cross-contamination and a sequencing artifact. In a later analysis, a clonal expansion index for each public chain was calculated from normalized within-repertoire ranks of inferred template counts. In a later analysis, generation probabilities were computed with a VDJ recombination model fitted to out-of-frame rearrangements, and the resulting probabilities were checked against IGoR. In a later analysis, TCR-TCR, TCR-HLA and TCR-CMV co-occurrence was scored with hypergeometric tests, and a repertoire-size bias correction was applied to TCR pairs. To estimate false discovery rates, a later analysis permuted the HLA or CMV assignments 20 times. A later analysis grouped co-occurring TCRs with DBSCAN, adding TCRdist sequence similarity when clustering within HLA-allele-positive subsets. Co-occurrence clustering excluded repertoires with fewer than 30,000 or more than 120,000 public chains, plus five with anomalous nucleotide sharing. Sourced from immuneACCESS, this table was stored by TCRdb with only in-frame sequences that have V and J called. A share of the clones is absent; for the studies checked, an unresolved V gene accounts for under half, and the remainder has no known explanation. Clone size and V and J calls were adopted from that table, with D and trimming inferred from the DNA. In this sample the table shows roughly 130,000 clones, 65% to 90% of which occur a single time. The ten biggest clones cover roughly 3% of the sample.

In the germline V gene, CDR1 corresponds to SGHRS and CDR2 to YFSETQ. V is trimmed back by 7 bases and J by 3 bases, and the junction contains 10 bases that no gene match accounts for. The CDR3 measures 14 amino acids from cysteine to phenylalanine. Of all the DNA, just the CDR3 is kept, 42 bases in frame from base 1. The TCR comes from a woman between 18 and 30 years old in good health and CMV-seropositive. The chain joins TRBV5-1 to TRBJ2-7, with 7 bases matching TRBD1. Sequencing was carried out using PBMCs. The DNA sequence is given as TGCGCCAGCGGCCCACAGGGGTTTCTCTACGAGCAGTACTTC. It translates as CASGPQGFLYEQYF.